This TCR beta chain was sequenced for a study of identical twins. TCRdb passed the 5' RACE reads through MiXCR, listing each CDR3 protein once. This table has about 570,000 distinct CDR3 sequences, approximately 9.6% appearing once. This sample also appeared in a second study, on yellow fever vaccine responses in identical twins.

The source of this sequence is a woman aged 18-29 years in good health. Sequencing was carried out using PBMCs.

The CDR3 sequence is CASSLLAALDRHQETQYF. The CDR3 DNA reads TGTGCCAGCAGTTTATTGGCTGCATTGGACAGACACCAAGAGACCCAGTACTTC. The V call is TRBV27, the J call TRBJ2-5; D perhaps matches TRBD1 (6 bases). Trimming shortened V by 1 base and J by 0 bases, and 18 bases separated the two germline ends. In germline, CDR1 is MNHEY, CDR2 SMNVEV (reference sequence). This CDR3 comprises 18 residues.